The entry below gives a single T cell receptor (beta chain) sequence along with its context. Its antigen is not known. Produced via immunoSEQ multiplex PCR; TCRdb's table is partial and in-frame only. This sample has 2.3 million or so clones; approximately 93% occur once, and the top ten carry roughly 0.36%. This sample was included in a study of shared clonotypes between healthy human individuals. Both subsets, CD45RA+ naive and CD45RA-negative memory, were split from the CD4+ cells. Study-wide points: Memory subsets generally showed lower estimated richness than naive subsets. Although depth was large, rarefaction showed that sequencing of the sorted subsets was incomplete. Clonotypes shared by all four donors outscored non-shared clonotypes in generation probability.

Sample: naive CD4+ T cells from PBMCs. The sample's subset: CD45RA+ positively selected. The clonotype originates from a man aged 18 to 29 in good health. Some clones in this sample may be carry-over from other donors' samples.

CDR3 DNA sequence: TGTGCCAGCAGCTTAATTTCAGCCCAAGAGACCCAGTACTTC. Its protein is CASSLISAQETQYF. This chain joins TRBV7-2 and TRBJ2-5, with unresolved D. V was trimmed by 2 bases and J by 1 base, leaving 8 bases between them. The CDR3 has 14 residues. CDR1 and CDR2 (germline): SGHTA, FQGNSA.